This TCR beta chain is drawn from a study of cytomegalovirus exposure and HLA in healthy donors. The CDR3 is 15 amino acids. Germline-derived CDR1 and CDR2 are SGHDT and YYEEEE. The PCR made use of 60 Vbeta and 13 Jbeta primers. Produced via immunoSEQ multiplex PCR; TCRdb's table is partial and in-frame only. The profile shows some 190,000 clones, around 90% of them singletons. The chain combines TRBV5-6 with TRBJ2-5, with D possibly matching TRBD2 (6 bases). The J call could be wrong; TRBJ2-7 is a better fit for the DNA end. The specimen sequenced was PBMCs. The receptor was derived from a boy aged 2 to 10 in good health and CMV-seronegative. This CDR3 reads CASSVGGVGAYEQYF. The CDR3 DNA follows: TGTGCCAGCAGCGTCGGAGGGGTAGGGGCTTACGAGCAGTACTTC.